Listed below are T cell receptor beta chains from one sample, sequenced in a study of blood T cells in healthy people across ages. Using its own MiXCR run on the 5' RACE reads, TCRdb lists one record per CDR3 protein. The sample has approximately 490,000 distinct CDR3 sequences; about 25% are singletons. These same records also appear under a second study, on T cells of mothers and their children.

Sequenced material: blood. These receptor sequences come from a boy aged 10-17 years in good health. The CDR3 runs from the conserved cysteine through the conserved F or W. Each record gives: clone size, V gene, D gene, J gene, CDR3 protein, CDR3 DNA. The D gene is left open where the match is weak. Size is stated for part of the rows, as once, few or many counts, or as a class when the clone is expanded.

NA,TRBV6-2/TRBV6-3,TRBD1,TRBJ2-1,CASSYGGTGSNEQFF,TGTGCCAGCAGTTACGGAGGGACAGGCTCCAATGAGCAGTTCTTC
NA,TRBV6-1,NA,TRBJ1-6,CASSLGNSPLHF,TGTGCCAGCAGCTTGGGTAATTCACCCCTCCACTTT
NA,TRBV6-5,NA,TRBJ1-1,CASSYERMNTEAFF,TGTGCCAGCAGTTACGAAAGAATGAACACTGAAGCTTTCTTT
many,TRBV12-3/TRBV12-4,NA,TRBJ2-7,CASSAVLDEQYF,TGTGCCAGCAGTGCGGTTCTAGACGAGCAGTACTTC
NA,TRBV27,NA,TRBJ1-5,CVSGRGVGQPQHF,TGTGTCTCCGGGAGGGGGGTTGGCCAGCCCCAGCATTTT
many,TRBV3-1,NA,TRBJ1-1,CASSQVGWRDTEAFF,TGTGCCAGCAGCCAAGTAGGGTGGAGGGACACTGAAGCTTTCTTT
few,TRBV7-2,NA,TRBJ1-5,CASSHGGSDQPQHF,TGTGCCAGCAGCCACGGTGGTTCCGATCAGCCCCAGCATTTT
few,TRBV28,NA,TRBJ1-5,CASSSYGGTQPQHF,TGTGCCAGCAGTTCCTACGGGGGAACTCAGCCCCAGCATTTT
NA,TRBV4-2,NA,TRBJ2-5,CASSQGTGTLVAQYF,TGTGCCAGCAGCCAAGGGACCGGGACCCTGGTCGCCCAGTACTTC
NA,TRBV20-1,TRBD2,TRBJ2-5,CSARGTSGTRETQYF,TGCAGTGCTAGAGGGACTAGCGGTACTCGGGAGACCCAGTACTTC
many,TRBV4-3,NA,TRBJ1-1,CASSPREYTEAFF,TGCGCCAGCAGCCCCCGGGAGTACACTGAAGCTTTCTTT
NA,TRBV29-1,NA,TRBJ2-1,CSAREENEQFF,TGCAGCGCGAGGGAGGAGAATGAGCAGTTCTTC
few,TRBV20-1,NA,TRBJ2-4,CSAQRQEAKNIQYF,TGCAGTGCCCAGAGACAGGAGGCCAAAAACATTCAGTACTTC
once,TRBV7-3,NA,TRBJ2-7,CASSLSGSGEQYF,TGTGCCAGCAGCCTATCAGGCTCCGGCGAGCAGTACTTC
NA,TRBV2,TRBD2,TRBJ2-1,CASSVVGGDYNEQFF,TGTGCCAGCAGTGTTGTCGGGGGGGATTACAATGAGCAGTTCTTC
NA,TRBV7-2,NA,TRBJ1-4,CASSSIRTTNEKLFF,TGTGCCAGCAGCTCAATCAGGACAACTAATGAAAAACTGTTTTTT
NA,TRBV10-3,NA,TRBJ2-7,CAISDRTTTYEQYF,TGTGCCATCAGTGACCGGACAACCACCTACGAGCAGTACTTC
NA,TRBV28,NA,TRBJ2-3,CASSLMTDSTDTQYF,TGTGCCAGCAGTTTAATGACAGATAGCACAGATACGCAGTATTTT
few,TRBV5-6,NA,TRBJ2-4,CASSLFKNIQYF,TGTGCCAGCAGCTTGTTTAAAAACATTCAGTACTTC
NA,TRBV24-1,NA,TRBJ1-1,CATRDSQNTEAFF,TGTGCCACCAGGGACAGTCAGAACACTGAAGCTTTCTTT
few,TRBV4-3,TRBD2,TRBJ2-7,CASSQFLPGLARHEQYF,TGCGCCAGCAGCCAGTTCCTTCCGGGACTAGCCCGTCACGAGCAGTACTTC
few,TRBV7-9,TRBD1,TRBJ2-1,CASSSDRGVSYNEQFF,TGTGCCAGCAGCTCCGACAGGGGGGTTTCCTACAATGAGCAGTTCTTC
few,TRBV4-1,TRBD1,TRBJ2-7,CASSQDDRGEQYF,TGCGCCAGCAGCCAAGATGACAGGGGCGAGCAGTACTTC
NA,TRBV7-2,TRBD1,TRBJ2-1,CASSSLGQGKTEQFF,TGTGCCAGCAGCTCCCTGGGACAGGGAAAAACTGAGCAGTTCTTC
few,TRBV28,TRBD1,TRBJ1-5,CATLPGTGDQPQHF,TGTGCCACTTTGCCCGGGACAGGGGATCAGCCCCAGCATTTT
NA,TRBV4-3,NA,TRBJ1-1,CASSHTGPMNTEAFF,TGCGCCAGCAGCCATACGGGCCCCATGAACACTGAAGCTTTCTTT
many,TRBV6-2/TRBV6-3,NA,TRBJ2-1,CASSSLKNGNEQFF,TGTGCCAGCAGTTCCCTTAAAAATGGGAATGAGCAGTTCTTC
NA,TRBV2,NA,TRBJ1-1,CASRGTLSTEAFF,TGTGCCAGCAGGGGGACACTTAGCACTGAAGCTTTCTTT
few,TRBV29-1,NA,TRBJ2-5,CSVEIGPGIGTQYF,TGCAGCGTTGAAATTGGGCCAGGGATTGGGACCCAGTACTTC
NA,TRBV20-1,TRBD2,TRBJ2-3,CSASLLGLAGTVDTQYF,TGCAGTGCTAGCCTCTTAGGACTAGCGGGGACTGTAGATACGCAGTATTTT
NA,TRBV20-1,NA,TRBJ2-7,CSARQGTYEQYF,TGCAGTGCTAGACAGGGAACCTACGAGCAGTACTTC
few,TRBV9,NA,TRBJ2-3,CASSLNAETRTSTDTQYF,TGTGCCAGCAGCCTGAACGCCGAGACCCGTACTAGCACAGATACGCAGTATTTT
few,TRBV6-2/TRBV6-3,TRBD1,TRBJ2-7,CASTIRQGLYEQYF,TGTGCCAGCACCATCAGACAGGGGCTCTACGAGCAGTACTTC
NA,TRBV12-3/TRBV12-4,NA,TRBJ2-3,CASSLLGTDRYTDTQYF,TGTGCCAGCAGTTTACTGGGGACGGACAGATACACAGATACGCAGTATTTT
few,TRBV3-1,TRBD1,TRBJ2-3,CASSCPGQGTTDTQYF,TGTGCCAGCAGTTGCCCGGGACAGGGGACCACAGATACGCAGTATTTT
NA,TRBV4-1,TRBD2,TRBJ2-3,CASSPLAGRDTQYF,TGCGCCAGCAGTCCACTAGCGGGAAGAGATACGCAGTATTTT
NA,TRBV7-9,TRBD1,TRBJ2-2,CASSLVGTGKVGELFF,TGTGCCAGCAGCTTAGTGGGGACAGGGAAGGTCGGGGAGCTGTTTTTT
NA,TRBV28,TRBD1,TRBJ2-4,CASTTGRSAKNIQYF,TGTGCCAGCACGACAGGGCGTTCGGCCAAAAACATTCAGTACTTC
few,TRBV20-1,TRBD2,TRBJ2-5,CSAASGGLETQYF,TGCAGTGCTGCTAGCGGGGGTTTGGAGACCCAGTACTTC
NA,TRBV6-2/TRBV6-3,TRBD2,TRBJ2-1,CASNMRTSGKSYNEQFF,TGTGCCAGCAATATGCGGACTAGCGGGAAATCCTACAATGAGCAGTTCTTC
few,TRBV10-3,NA,TRBJ1-2,CAISESEKTYYGYTF,TGTGCCATCAGTGAGTCGGAGAAAACCTACTATGGCTACACCTTC
NA,TRBV27,NA,TRBJ1-1,CASSFPRESTEAFF,TGTGCCAGCAGTTTCCCCAGAGAGAGCACTGAAGCTTTCTTT
NA,TRBV15,TRBD1,TRBJ2-3,CATSSDGTGYHGGPRGTQYF,TGTGCCACCAGCAGCGACGGGACAGGGTATCACGGGGGCCCAAGGGGGACGCAGTATTTT
NA,TRBV6-5,TRBD2,TRBJ2-1,CASSYVAGGSYNEQFF,TGTGCCAGCAGTTACGTTGCGGGAGGCTCCTACAATGAGCAGTTCTTC
NA,TRBV2,NA,TRBJ2-1,CASSQAKEQFF,TGTGCCAGCAGTCAGGCCAAAGAGCAGTTCTTC
NA,TRBV6-5,TRBD1,TRBJ1-4,CASSYTVTGASTKEKLFF,TGTGCCAGCAGTTATACGGTGACAGGGGCCTCAACTAAGGAAAAACTGTTTTTT
few,TRBV12-3/TRBV12-4,NA,TRBJ2-2,CASSLWTDPAGELFF,TGTGCCAGCAGTTTATGGACAGATCCGGCCGGGGAGCTGTTTTTT
once,TRBV5-1,TRBD1,TRBJ1-2,CASSLASGQELYYGYTF,TGCGCCAGCAGCTTGGCCTCTGGACAGGAGCTTTACTATGGCTACACCTTC
few,TRBV9,NA,TRBJ1-2,CASSLRPSGQGYTF,TGTGCCAGCAGCCTACGTCCTTCCGGGCAGGGCTACACCTTC
few,TRBV24-1,NA,TRBJ2-1,CATSYRGVDEQFF,TGTGCCACCAGTTACCGTGGGGTGGATGAGCAGTTCTTC
few,TRBV12-3/TRBV12-4,TRBD1,TRBJ1-4,CASRARTGVATNEKLFF,TGTGCCAGCAGAGCCAGGACAGGGGTCGCAACTAATGAAAAACTGTTTTTT
NA,TRBV4-1,NA,TRBJ2-7,CASSQIQAGAYEQYF,TGCGCCAGCAGCCAAATCCAGGCAGGAGCCTACGAGCAGTACTTC
NA,TRBV7-2,TRBD1,TRBJ1-4,CASSSYRGLEEKLFF,TGTGCCAGCAGCTCATACAGGGGGCTCGAGGAAAAACTGTTTTTT
few,TRBV4-3,TRBD1,TRBJ2-7,CASSQSTGGGEQYF,TGCGCCAGCAGCCAATCGACAGGGGGCGGGGAGCAGTACTTC
NA,TRBV20-1,TRBD2,TRBJ2-6,CSAIDGGASGANVLTF,TGCAGTGCTATCGACGGGGGGGCTTCTGGGGCCAACGTCCTGACTTTC